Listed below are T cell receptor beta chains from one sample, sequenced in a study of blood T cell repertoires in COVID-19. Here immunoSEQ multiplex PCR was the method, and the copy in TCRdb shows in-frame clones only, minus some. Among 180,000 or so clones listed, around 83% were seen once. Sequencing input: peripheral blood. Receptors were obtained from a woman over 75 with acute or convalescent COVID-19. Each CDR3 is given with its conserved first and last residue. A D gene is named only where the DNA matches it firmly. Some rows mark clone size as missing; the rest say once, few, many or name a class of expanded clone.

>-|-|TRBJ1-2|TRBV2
TGTGCCAGCAGTCTACTCCGTCAGGGGAAGGCTAACTATGGCTACACCTTC
CASSLLRQGKANYGYTF
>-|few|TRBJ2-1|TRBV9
TGTGCCAGCTCACGGGGAAACTACAATGAGCAGTTCTTC
CASSRGNYNEQFF
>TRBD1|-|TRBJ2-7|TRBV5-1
TGCGCCAGCAGCCCCTCGACAGGGTCCTACGAGCAGTACTTC
CASSPSTGSYEQYF
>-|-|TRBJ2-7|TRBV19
TGTGCCAGTAGTAGAGGGGACACCACCTACGAGCAGTACTTC
CASSRGDTTYEQYF
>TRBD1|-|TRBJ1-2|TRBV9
TGTGCCAGCAGCGTAGTAGCGGGACAGGGAAACTATGGCTACACCTTC
CASSVVAGQGNYGYTF
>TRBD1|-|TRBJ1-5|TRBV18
TGTGCCAGCTCACCCCGTACGGACAGGGTAGGTCAGCCCCAGCATTTT
CASSPRTDRVGQPQHF
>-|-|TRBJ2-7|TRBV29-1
TGCAGCGCCCAACAGGAATCCTACGAGCAGTACTTC
CSAQQESYEQYF
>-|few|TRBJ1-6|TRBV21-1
TGTGCCGGACTCCGGGACAGGGGTGATGGGAATAATTCACCCCTCCACTTT
CAGLRDRGDGNNSPLHF
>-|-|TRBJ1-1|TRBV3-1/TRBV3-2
TGTGCCAGCAGCAGGAAGGGGCTTCAAACTGAAGCTTTCTTT
CASSRKGLQTEAFF
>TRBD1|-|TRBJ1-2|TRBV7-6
TGTGCCAGCAGCCCGTGGACAGGGAATTTCAACTATGGCTACACCTTC
CASSPWTGNFNYGYTF
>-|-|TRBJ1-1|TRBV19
TGTGCCAGAGGATTAAGGTCGGTGAGGCACACTGAAGCTTTCTTT
CARGLRSVRHTEAFF
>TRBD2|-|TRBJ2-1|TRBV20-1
TGCAGTGCTAGTGCGACTAGCGGGAGAGCGGATGAGCAGTTCTTC
CSASATSGRADEQFF
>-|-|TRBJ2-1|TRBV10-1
TGCGCCACCCGATCCAATATTGGGGGGAATGAGCAGTTCTTC
CATRSNIGGNEQFF
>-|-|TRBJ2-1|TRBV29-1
TGCAGCGTTGGAGTAGTTGGGGCTCTAATACGGGAGCAGTTCTTC
CSVGVVGALIREQFF
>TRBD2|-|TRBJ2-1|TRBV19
TGTGCCAGTAGTTTTGGGACTAGCGGGCACAATGAGCAGTTCTTC
CASSFGTSGHNEQFF
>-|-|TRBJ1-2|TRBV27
TGTGCCAGCAGTTCCGGGCTCCCACGGGGCTATGGCTACACCTTC
CASSSGLPRGYGYTF
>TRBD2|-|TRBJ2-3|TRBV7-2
TGTGCCAGCGTCATCAGCGGGGGCACAGATACGCAGTATTTT
CASVISGGTDTQYF
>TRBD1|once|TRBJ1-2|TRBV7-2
TGTGCCAGCAGCCAGTGGGTCTGGACAGGGAGCGATGGCTACACCTTC
CASSQWVWTGSDGYTF
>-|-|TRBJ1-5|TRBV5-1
TGCGCCAGCAGCCTCGACTCGAGCAATCAGCCCCAGCATTTT
CASSLDSSNQPQHF
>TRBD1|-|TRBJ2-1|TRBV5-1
TGCGCCAGCTTTCTTCTGGGACAGGGGGCGCGGGAGCAGTTCTTC
CASFLLGQGAREQFF
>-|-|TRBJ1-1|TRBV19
TGTGCCAGTAGTAATGGACAGTTGAACACTGAAGCTTTCTTT
CASSNGQLNTEAFF
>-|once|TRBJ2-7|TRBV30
TGTGCCTGGAGTGTACGAGACAGCGAGCAGTACTTC
CAWSVRDSEQYF
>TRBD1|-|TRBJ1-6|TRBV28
TGTGCCAGCAGTTTCTTTGGGACAGGGCATTCACCCCTCCACTTT
CASSFFGTGHSPLHF